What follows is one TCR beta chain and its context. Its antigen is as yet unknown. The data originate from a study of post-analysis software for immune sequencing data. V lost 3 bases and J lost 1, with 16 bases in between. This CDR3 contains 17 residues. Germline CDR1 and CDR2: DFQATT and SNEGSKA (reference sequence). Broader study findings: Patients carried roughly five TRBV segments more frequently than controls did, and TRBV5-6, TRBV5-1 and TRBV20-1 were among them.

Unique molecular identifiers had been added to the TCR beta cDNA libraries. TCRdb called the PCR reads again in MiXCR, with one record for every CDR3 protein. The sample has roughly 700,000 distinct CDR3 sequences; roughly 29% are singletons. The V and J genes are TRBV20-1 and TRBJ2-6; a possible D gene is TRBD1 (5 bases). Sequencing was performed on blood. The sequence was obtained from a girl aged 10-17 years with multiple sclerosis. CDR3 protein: CSARFQGPNSGANVLTF. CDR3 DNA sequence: TGCAGTGCTAGGTTTCAGGGCCCAAATTCTGGGGCCAACGTCCTGACTTTC.